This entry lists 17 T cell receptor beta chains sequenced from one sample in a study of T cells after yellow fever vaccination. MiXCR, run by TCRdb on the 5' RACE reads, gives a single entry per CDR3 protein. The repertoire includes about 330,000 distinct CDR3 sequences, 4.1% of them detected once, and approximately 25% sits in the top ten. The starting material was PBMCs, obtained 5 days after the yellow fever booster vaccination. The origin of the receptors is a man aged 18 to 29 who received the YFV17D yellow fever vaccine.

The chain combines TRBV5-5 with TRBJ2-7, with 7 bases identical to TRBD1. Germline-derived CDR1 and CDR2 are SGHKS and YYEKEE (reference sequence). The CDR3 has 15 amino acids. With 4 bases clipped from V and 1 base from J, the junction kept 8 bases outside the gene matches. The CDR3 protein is CASSPGTAYSYEQYF. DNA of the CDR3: TGTGCCAGCAGCCCGGGGACAGCCTATTCCTACGAGCAGTACTTC.

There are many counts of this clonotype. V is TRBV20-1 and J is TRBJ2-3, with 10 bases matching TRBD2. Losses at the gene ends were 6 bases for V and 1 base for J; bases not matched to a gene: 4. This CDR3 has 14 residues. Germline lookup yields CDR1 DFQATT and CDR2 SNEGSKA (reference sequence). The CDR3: CSAHGTSGTDTQYF. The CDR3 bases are TGCAGTGCCCACGGGACTAGCGGCACAGATACGCAGTATTTT.

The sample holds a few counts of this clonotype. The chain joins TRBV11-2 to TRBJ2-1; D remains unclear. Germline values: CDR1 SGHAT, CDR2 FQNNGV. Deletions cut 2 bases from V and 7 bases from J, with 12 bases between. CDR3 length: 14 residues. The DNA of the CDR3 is TGTGCCAGCAGCTTACTCAGTCCCCATAATGAGCAGTTCTTC. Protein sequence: CASSLLSPHNEQFF. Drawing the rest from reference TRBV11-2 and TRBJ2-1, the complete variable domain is EAGVAQSPRYKIIEKRQSVAFWCNPISGHATLYWYQQILGQGPKLLIQFQNNGVVDDSQLPKDRFSAERLKGVDSTLKIQPAKLEDSAVYLCASSLLSPHNEQFFGPGTRLTVL.

In DNA form, the CDR3 reads TGTGCCAGCTCACTCATAGCGGGGAACACAGATACGCAGTATTTT. It specifies CASSLIAGNTDTQYF. The chain couples TRBV18 to TRBJ2-3; 8 bases align to TRBD2. Losses at the gene ends were 4 bases for V and 2 bases for J; bases not matched to a gene: 5. CDR3 length: 15 residues. Germline V gives CDR1 KGHSH, CDR2 LQKENI.

In DNA form, the CDR3 reads TGTGCCAGCAGCTCCAATCGGATTGCGGAAGCTTTCTTT. Protein sequence: CASSSNRIAEAFF. J is TRBJ1-1 and V is TRBV7-3, with D unresolved. Germline V gives CDR1 SGHTA, CDR2 FQGTGA. This CDR3 contains 13 residues. The V end was cut by 4 bases, the J end by 8 bases, with 14 bases between.

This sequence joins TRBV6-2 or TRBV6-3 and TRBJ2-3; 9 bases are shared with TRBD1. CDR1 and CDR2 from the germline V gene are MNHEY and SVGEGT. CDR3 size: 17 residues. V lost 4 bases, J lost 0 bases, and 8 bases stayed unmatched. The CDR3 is CASSFSMDRGSTDTQYF. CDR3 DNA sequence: TGTGCCAGCAGTTTTTCGATGGACAGGGGTAGCACAGATACGCAGTATTTT.

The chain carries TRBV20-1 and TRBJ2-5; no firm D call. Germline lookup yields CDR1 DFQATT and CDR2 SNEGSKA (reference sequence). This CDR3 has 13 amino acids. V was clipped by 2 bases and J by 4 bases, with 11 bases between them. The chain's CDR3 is CSARYRVGETQYF. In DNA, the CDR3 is TGCAGTGCTAGATACCGGGTCGGAGAGACCCAGTACTTC.

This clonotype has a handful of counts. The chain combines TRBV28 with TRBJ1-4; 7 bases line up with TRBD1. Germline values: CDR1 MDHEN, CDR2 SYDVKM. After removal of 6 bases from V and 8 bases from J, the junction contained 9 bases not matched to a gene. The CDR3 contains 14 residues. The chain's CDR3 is CASSGTGVREKLFF. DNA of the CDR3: TGTGCCAGCAGCGGAACAGGGGTAAGGGAAAAACTGTTTTTT.

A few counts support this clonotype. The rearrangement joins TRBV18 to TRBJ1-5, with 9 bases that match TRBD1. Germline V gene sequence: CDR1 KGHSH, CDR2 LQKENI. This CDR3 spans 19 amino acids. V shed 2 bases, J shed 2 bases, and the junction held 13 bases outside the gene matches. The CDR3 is CASSPNRHRGRVGNQPQHF. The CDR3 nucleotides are TGTGCCAGCTCACCAAATCGGCACAGGGGGCGCGTCGGCAATCAGCCCCAGCATTTT.

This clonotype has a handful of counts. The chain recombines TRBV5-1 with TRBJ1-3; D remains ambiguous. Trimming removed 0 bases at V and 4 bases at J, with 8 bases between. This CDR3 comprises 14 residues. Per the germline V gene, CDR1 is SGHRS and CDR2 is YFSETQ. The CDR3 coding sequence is TGCGCCAGCAGCTTGGAACTGAGAGGAAACACCATATATTTT. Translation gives CASSLELRGNTIYF. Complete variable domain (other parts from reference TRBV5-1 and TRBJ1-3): KAGVTQTPRYLIKTRGQQVTLSCSPISGHRSVSWYQQTPGQGLQFLFEYFSETQRNKGNFPGRFSGRQFSNSRSEMNVSTLELGDSALYLCASSLELRGNTIYFGEGSWLTVV.

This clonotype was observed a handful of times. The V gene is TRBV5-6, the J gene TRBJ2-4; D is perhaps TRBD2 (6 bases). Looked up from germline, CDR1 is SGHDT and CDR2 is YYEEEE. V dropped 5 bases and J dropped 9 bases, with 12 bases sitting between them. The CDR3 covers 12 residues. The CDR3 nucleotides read TGTGCCAGCAGGACGGGAGCGGGCATTCAGTACTTC. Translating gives CASRTGAGIQYF. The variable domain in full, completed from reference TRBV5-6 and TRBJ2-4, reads DAGVTQSPTHLIKTRGQQVTLRCSPKSGHDTVSWYQQALGQGPQFIFQYYEEEERQRGNFPDRFSGHQFPNYSSELNVNALLLGDSALYLCASRTGAGIQYFGAGTRLSVL.

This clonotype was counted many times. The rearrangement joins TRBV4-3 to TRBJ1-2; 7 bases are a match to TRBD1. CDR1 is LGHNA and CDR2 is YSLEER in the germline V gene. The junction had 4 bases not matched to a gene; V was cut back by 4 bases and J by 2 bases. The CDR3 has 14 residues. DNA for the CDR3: TGCGCCAGCAGCCCACAGGGGTTGAACTATGGCTACACCTTC. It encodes CASSPQGLNYGYTF.

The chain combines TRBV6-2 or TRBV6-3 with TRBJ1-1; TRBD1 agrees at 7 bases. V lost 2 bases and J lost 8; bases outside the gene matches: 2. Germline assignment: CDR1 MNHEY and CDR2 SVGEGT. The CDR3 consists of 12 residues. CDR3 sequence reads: CASSYRGQEAFF. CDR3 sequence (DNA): TGTGCCAGCAGTTACAGGGGGCAAGAAGCTTTCTTT.

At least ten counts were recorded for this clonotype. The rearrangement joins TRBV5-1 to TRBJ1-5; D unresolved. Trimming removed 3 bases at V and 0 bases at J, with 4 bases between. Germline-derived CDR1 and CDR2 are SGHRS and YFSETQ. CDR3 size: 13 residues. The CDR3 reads CASSSNSNQPQHF. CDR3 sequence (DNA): TGCGCCAGCAGCTCCAATAGCAATCAGCCCCAGCATTTT.

CDR3 in amino acids: CASSSWTSGGSSNEQFF. The CDR3 bases are TGTGCCAGCAGTTCCTGGACTAGCGGGGGGTCGAGCAATGAGCAGTTCTTC. V gene TRBV6-2 or TRBV6-3 combines with J gene TRBJ2-1, with 14 bases lining up with TRBD2. The CDR3 is made up of 17 amino acids. V dropped 4 bases and J dropped 6; count of bases not matched to a gene: 8. Germline CDR1 reads MNHEY; CDR2 reads SVGEGT.

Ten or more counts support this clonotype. In DNA form, the CDR3 reads TGTGCCAGCCTTGGACGGGGGGCATCTTACAATGAGCAGTTCTTC. Its protein is CASLGRGASYNEQFF. The chain is built from TRBV12-3 or TRBV12-4 and TRBJ2-1; D possibly corresponds to TRBD2 (7 bases). Trimming took off 8 bases at V and 4 bases at J, with 18 bases between the two ends. CDR3 size: 15 residues.

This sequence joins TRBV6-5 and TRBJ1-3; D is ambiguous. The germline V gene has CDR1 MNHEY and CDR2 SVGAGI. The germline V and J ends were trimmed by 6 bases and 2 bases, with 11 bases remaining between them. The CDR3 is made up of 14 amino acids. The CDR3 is CASRLGLTGNTIYF. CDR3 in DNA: TGTGCCAGCAGGTTGGGTCTTACTGGAAACACCATATATTTT.